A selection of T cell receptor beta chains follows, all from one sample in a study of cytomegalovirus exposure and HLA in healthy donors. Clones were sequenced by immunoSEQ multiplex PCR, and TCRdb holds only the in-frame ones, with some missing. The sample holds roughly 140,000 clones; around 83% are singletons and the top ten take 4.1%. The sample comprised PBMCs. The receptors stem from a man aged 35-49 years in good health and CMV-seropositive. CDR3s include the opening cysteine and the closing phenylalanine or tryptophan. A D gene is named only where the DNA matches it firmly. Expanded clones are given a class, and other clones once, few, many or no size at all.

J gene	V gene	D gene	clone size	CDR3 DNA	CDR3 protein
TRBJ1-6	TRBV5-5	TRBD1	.	TGTGCCAGCAGCTTGGCCGGGACAGCAATACCTAATTCACCCCTCCACTTT	CASSLAGTAIPNSPLHF
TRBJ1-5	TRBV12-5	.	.	TGTGCTAGTGGTCAGGGTGAGAATCAGCCCCAGCATTTT	CASGQGENQPQHF
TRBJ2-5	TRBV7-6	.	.	TGTGCCAGCAGCCAAGCCGCAGGGCGAGAGACCCAGTACTTC	CASSQAAGRETQYF
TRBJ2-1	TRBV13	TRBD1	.	TGTGCCAGCAGCGGAATTTCCCGGGACAGGGTTCACAATGAGCAGTTCTTC	CASSGISRDRVHNEQFF
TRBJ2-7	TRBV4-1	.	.	TGCGCCAGCAGCCAAGAGGGACTGGGACAGTACTACGAGCAGTACTTC	CASSQEGLGQYYEQYF
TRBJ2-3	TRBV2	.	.	TGTGCCAGCGGCGGTCCCACAGATACGCAGTATTTT	CASGGPTDTQYF
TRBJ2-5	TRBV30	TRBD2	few	TGTGCCTTGGATCCCTCGGCGGGAGGGGAGACCCAGTACTTC	CALDPSAGGETQYF
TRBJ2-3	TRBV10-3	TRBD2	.	TGTGCCATCAGTGAGTCCGGGACTAGCGGGCTAGATACGCAGTATTTT	CAISESGTSGLDTQYF
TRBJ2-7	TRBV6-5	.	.	TGTGCCAGCAGAGGACAGCTTACCTACGAGCAGTACTTC	CASRGQLTYEQYF
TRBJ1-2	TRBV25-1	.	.	TGTGCCAGCAGAGGGACGGCGGGGGGCTACACCTTC	CASRGTAGGYTF
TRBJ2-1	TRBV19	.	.	TGTGCCAGTAGTATAGTATCCGCTACCCGAATTGAGCAGTTCTTC	CASSIVSATRIEQFF
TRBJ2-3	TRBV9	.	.	TGTGCCAGCAGCGTAGGAGGCGGGGCATCATCAGATACGCAGTATTTT	CASSVGGGASSDTQYF
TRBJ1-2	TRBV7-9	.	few	TGTGCCAGCAGCTTAGTCGGGGGAGCCTATGGCTACACCTTC	CASSLVGGAYGYTF
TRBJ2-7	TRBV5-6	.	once	TGTGCCAGCAGCTTGGGGGGACATCGGGACTTC	CASSLGGHRDF
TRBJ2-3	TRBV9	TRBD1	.	TGTGCCAGCAGCCCCCGGACAGGGGGCACAGATACGCAGTATTTT	CASSPRTGGTDTQYF
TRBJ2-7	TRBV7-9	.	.	TGTGCCAGCATAAAAGGAGCAACAGGGCCTGGCGAGCAGTACTTC	CASIKGATGPGEQYF
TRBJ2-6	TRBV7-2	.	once	TGTGCCAGCAGCTTAGTGTTGGGCAGGATTTCTGGGGCCAACGTCCTGACTTTC	CASSLVLGRISGANVLTF
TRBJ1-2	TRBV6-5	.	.	TGTGCCAGCAGGGGGACACTTTATGGCTACACCTTC	CASRGTLYGYTF
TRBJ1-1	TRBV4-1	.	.	TGCGCCAGCAGCCTGGCCGGGGTAAAAACTGAAGCTTTCTTT	CASSLAGVKTEAFF
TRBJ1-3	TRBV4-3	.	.	TGCGCCAGCAGCCGCCTGATCAAGGGAGGGCTTGGAAACACCATATATTTT	CASSRLIKGGLGNTIYF
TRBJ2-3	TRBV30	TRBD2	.	TGTGCCTGGAGAACTAGCGGGGGGACAGATACGCAGTATTTT	CAWRTSGGTDTQYF
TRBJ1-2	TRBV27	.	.	TGTGCCAGCAGTTTAAAAGGAGTCTATGGCTACACCTTC	CASSLKGVYGYTF
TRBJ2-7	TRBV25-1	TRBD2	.	TGTGCCAGCAGTGGGGGGCCCCGGACTAGCGACTACGAGCAGTACTTC	CASSGGPRTSDYEQYF
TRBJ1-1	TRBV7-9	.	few	TGTGCCAGCAGCCAACTCGGGGTCTTAAGTCACACTGAAGCTTTCTTT	CASSQLGVLSHTEAFF
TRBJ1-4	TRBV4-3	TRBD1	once	TGCGCCAGCAGCCAAGATTTGGACAGGGGGCCTGGTGAAAAACTGTTTTTT	CASSQDLDRGPGEKLFF
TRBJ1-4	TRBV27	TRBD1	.	TGTGCCAGCAGTTTACGGGTGCGACAGGGGGCTGCTGAAAAACTGTTTTTT	CASSLRVRQGAAEKLFF
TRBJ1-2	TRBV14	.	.	TGTGCCAGCAGCGCCACACAAACGGGCTATGGCTACACCTTC	CASSATQTGYGYTF
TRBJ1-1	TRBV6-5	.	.	TGTGCCAGCAGTTACTCAGGGGGTACGAACACTGAAGCTTTCTTT	CASSYSGGTNTEAFF
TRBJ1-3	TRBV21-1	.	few	TGTGCCAGCAGCAAAGGAGGGGGCTTTGGAAACACCATATATTTT	CASSKGGGFGNTIYF
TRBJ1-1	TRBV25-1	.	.	TGTGCCAGCAGTGATAGGACAGCCATGAACACTGAAGCTTTCTTT	CASSDRTAMNTEAFF
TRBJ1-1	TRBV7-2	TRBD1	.	TGTGCCAGCAGCTTAGCCGGGACAGGGAGGACTGAAGCTTTCTTT	CASSLAGTGRTEAFF
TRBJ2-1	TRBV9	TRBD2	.	TGTGCCAGCAGCGTAGGTACTAGCGGGAGCCTCTACAATGAGCAGTTCTTC	CASSVGTSGSLYNEQFF
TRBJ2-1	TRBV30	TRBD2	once	TGTGCCTGGAGTACCACCCGGACTAGCGGGAACCCTAAGGGTGAGCAGTTCTTC	CAWSTTRTSGNPKGEQFF
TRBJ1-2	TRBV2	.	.	TGTGCCAGCAGTGAAGCCACAGGGAATTATGGCTACACCTTC	CASSEATGNYGYTF
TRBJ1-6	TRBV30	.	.	TGTGCCTGGAGTCAGGGAAATAATTCACCCCTCCACTTT	CAWSQGNNSPLHF
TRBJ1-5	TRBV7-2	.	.	TGTGCCGGCAGCTTAGGTCCGCGGACAATTAGCAATCAGCCCCAGCATTTT	CAGSLGPRTISNQPQHF
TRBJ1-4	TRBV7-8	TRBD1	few	TGTGCCAGCAGCCCCGGGGACAGGAGGGAAGAAAAACTGTTTTTT	CASSPGDRREEKLFF
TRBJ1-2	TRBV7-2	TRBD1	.	TGTGCCAGCAGCATCCCGGGACAGGGTTGGGGCTACACCTTC	CASSIPGQGWGYTF
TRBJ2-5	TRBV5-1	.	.	TGCGCCAGCAGCCAAATGACGGGGGACAGCGAGACCCAGTACTTC	CASSQMTGDSETQYF
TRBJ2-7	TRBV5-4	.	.	TGTGCCAGCAGCCTTGGGAGACAGGAGACCTACGGCGAGCAGTACTTC	CASSLGRQETYGEQYF
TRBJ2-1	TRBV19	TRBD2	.	TGTGCCAGTAGTACGGGACTAGCCCCCTACAATGAGCAGTTCTTC	CASSTGLAPYNEQFF
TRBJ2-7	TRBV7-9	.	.	TGTGCCAGCAGCCACCAGGGCGGGGTGGAGGGCCACGAGCAGTACTTC	CASSHQGGVEGHEQYF
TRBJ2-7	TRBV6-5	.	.	TGTGCCAGCAGTACCTACAGGGCTCCCTACGAGCAGTACTTC	CASSTYRAPYEQYF
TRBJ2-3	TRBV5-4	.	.	TGTGCCAGCAGCTTAGGGACTTCAGATACGCAGTATTTT	CASSLGTSDTQYF
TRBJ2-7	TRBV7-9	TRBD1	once	TGTTCCAGCAGCCTGGGACAGGGGGTATACGAGCAGTACTTC	CSSSLGQGVYEQYF
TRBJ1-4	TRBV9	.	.	TGTGCCAGCAGCCGGGAGGGAACTAATGAAAAACTGTTTTTT	CASSREGTNEKLFF
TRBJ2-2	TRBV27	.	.	TGTGCCAGCAGTGGCTCGGGTCCTTACACCCGGGAGCTGTTTTTT	CASSGSGPYTRELFF
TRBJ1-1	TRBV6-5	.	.	TGTGCCAGCAGATTAACAAGGGGCGCGAACACTGAAGCTTTCTTT	CASRLTRGANTEAFF
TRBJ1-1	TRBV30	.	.	TGTGCCTGGAGTGTAAAGGGGATGAACACTGAAGCTTTCTTT	CAWSVKGMNTEAFF
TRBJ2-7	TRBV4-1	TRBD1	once	TGCGCCAGCAGCCAAGCAGGGGCAGGGGGCTTATACGAGCAGTACTTC	CASSQAGAGGLYEQYF
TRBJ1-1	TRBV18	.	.	TGTGCCAGCTCACCCCAATCGAACACTGAAGCTTTCTTT	CASSPQSNTEAFF
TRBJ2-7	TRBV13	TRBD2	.	TGTGCCAGCAGCCCCCGGGAGGTTCACCTACACGAGCAGTACTTC	CASSPREVHLHEQYF
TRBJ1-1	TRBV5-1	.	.	TGCGCCAGCAGCTTGGTGTCCGGCAGGGAAAATACTGAAGCTTTCTTT	CASSLVSGRENTEAFF
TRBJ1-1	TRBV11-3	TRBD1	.	TGTGCCAGCAGCCAGAACCGACAGGGCGGCGCTGAAGCTTTCTTT	CASSQNRQGGAEAFF
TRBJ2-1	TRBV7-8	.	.	TGTGCCAGCAGCTTAGCGGCTAATGAGCAGTTCTTC	CASSLAANEQFF
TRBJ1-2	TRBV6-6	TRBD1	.	TGTGCCAGCAGTCAAGACAGGGCCAACTATGGCTACACCTTC	CASSQDRANYGYTF
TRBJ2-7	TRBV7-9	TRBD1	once	TGTTCCAGCAGCTTAGCTCCCGGGACAGCGATAACCCACGAGCAGTACTTC	CSSSLAPGTAITHEQYF
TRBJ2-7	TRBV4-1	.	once	TGCGCCAGCAGCCAACAGGGTTCAACCGAGCAGTACTTC	CASSQQGSTEQYF